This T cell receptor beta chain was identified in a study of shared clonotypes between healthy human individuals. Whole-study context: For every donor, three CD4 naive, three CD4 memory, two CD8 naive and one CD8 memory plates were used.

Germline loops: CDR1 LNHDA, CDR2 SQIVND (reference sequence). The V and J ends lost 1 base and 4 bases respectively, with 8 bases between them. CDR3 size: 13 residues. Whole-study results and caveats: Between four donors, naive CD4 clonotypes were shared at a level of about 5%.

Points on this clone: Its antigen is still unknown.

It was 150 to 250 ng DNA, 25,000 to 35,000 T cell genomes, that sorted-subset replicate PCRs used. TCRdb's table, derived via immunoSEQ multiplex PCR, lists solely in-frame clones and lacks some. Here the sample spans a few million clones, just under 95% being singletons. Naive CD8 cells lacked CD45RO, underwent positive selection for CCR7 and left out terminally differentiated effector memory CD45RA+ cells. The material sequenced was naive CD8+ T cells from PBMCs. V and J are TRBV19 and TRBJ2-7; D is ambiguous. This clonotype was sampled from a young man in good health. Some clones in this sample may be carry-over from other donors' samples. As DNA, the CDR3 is TGTGCCAGTAGTATAGCTCAACCTTACGAGCAGTACTTC. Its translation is CASSIAQPYEQYF.